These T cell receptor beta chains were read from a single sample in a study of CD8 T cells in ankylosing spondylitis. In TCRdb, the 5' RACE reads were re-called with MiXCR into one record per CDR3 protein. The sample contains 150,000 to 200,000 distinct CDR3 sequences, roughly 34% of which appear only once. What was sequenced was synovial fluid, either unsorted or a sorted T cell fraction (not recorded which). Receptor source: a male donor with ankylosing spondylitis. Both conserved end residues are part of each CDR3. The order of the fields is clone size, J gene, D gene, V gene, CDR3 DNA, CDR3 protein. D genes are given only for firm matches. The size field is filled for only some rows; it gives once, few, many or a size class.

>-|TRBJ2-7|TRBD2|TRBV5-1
TGCGCCAGCAGCTTGGAGCCCGCTAGCGGGAGGAGCTCCTACGAGCAGTACTTC
CASSLEPASGRSSYEQYF
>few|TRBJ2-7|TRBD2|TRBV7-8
TGTGCCAGCAGCTTAGGACTAGCGGGAGGGGAGGACGAGCAGTACTTC
CASSLGLAGGEDEQYF
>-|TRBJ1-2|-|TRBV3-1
TGTGCCAGCAGCCGGAGGGGCCCTGATGGCTACACCTTC
CASSRRGPDGYTF
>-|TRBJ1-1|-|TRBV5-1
TGCGCCAGCAGACCGGAGGAGGCCTCAGGAGCTGAAGCTTTCTTT
CASRPEEASGAEAFF
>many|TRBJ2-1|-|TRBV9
TGTGCCAGCAGCGCCGGAGGGATCGGCAATGAGCAGTTCTTC
CASSAGGIGNEQFF
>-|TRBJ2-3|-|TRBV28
TGTGCCAGCAGTTTGAGGGATGATACGCAGTATTTT
CASSLRDDTQYF
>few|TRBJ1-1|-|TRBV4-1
TGCGCCAGCAGCCGCGAAGGGTTTAGCACTGAAGCTTTCTTT
CASSREGFSTEAFF
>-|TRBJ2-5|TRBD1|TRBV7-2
TGTGCCAGCAGCCCTCTCCGGGGTGGGGGACAGGGAGAGACCCAGTACTTC
CASSPLRGGGQGETQYF
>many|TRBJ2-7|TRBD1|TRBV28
TGTGCCAGCAGCCCGGGACAGGCCCGAAGGGAGCAGTACTTC
CASSPGQARREQYF
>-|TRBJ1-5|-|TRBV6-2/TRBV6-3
TGTGCCACTAAAGGGGGTAGGGGGCCCCAGCATTTT
CATKGGRGPQHF
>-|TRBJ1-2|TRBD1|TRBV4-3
TGCGCCAGCAGCCAGCAATACAGGGGTGAGGGCTATGACTACACCTTC
CASSQQYRGEGYDYTF
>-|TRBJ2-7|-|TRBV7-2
TGTGCCAGCAGCCCCGCCAGGGGGGGCGAGCAGTACTTC
CASSPARGGEQYF
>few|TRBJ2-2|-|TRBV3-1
TGTGCCAGCAGCCAGCTTGCAGGGCTCACCGGGGAGCTGTTTTTT
CASSQLAGLTGELFF
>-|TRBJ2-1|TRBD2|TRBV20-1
TGCAGTGCTATAGCTCCGGGACTAGGTCGCGGTGAGCAGTTCTTC
CSAIAPGLGRGEQFF
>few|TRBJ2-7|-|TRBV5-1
TGCGCCAGCAGCTTGGGCGGGACTGCAGACTACGAGCAGTACTTC
CASSLGGTADYEQYF
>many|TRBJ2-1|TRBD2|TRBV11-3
TGTGCCACCCAAGGCGGCGGGGGGGCCTCTGAGCAGTTCTTC
CATQGGGGASEQFF
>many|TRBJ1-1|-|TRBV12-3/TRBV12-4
TGTGCCAGCCGCCGGGAAACCGTGAACACTGAAGCTTTCTTT
CASRRETVNTEAFF
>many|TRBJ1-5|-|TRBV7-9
TGTGCCAGCAGCAGGGACAATCAGCCCCAGCATTTT
CASSRDNQPQHF
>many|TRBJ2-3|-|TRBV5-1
TGCGCCAGCAGCTCTACGTTGACAGGCAGCACAGATACGCAGTATTTT
CASSSTLTGSTDTQYF
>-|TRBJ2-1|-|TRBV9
TGTGCCAGCAGCGTATGGGGGGGGCCCTACAATGAGCAGTTCTTC
CASSVWGGPYNEQFF
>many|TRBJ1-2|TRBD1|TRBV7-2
TGTGCCAGCAGCTCCCAAGGGGGCGGGTATGGCTACACCTTC
CASSSQGGGYGYTF
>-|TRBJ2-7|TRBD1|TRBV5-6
TGTGCCAGCAGCACCGGGACAGGGAACTACGAGCAGTACTTC
CASSTGTGNYEQYF
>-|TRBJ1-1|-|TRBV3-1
TGTGCCAGCAGCCCAGGTTACTCGTCTAGGACTGAAGCTTTCTTT
CASSPGYSSRTEAFF
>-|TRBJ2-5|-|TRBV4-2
TGTGCCAGCAGCCACCCGGAGACCCAGTACTTC
CASSHPETQYF
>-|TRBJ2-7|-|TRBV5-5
TGTGCCAGCAGCTCCGACGCGTCTAGCAACTCCTACGAGCAGTACTTC
CASSSDASSNSYEQYF
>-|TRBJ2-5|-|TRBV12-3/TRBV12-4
TGTGCCAGCAGTTTAGGGCCCCAGGTGAGGGAGACCCAGTACTTC
CASSLGPQVRETQYF
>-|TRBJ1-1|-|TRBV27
TGTGCCAGCAGTTTACAGGCGAACACTGAAGCTTTCTTT
CASSLQANTEAFF
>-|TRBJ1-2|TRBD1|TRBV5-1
TGCGCCAGCAGCTACCAGGGACAGGGGTTACGGGAGGATGGCTACACCTTC
CASSYQGQGLREDGYTF
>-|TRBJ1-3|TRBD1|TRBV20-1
TGCAGTGCTAGAACGGACAGGGGTCCTGGAAACACCATATATTTT
CSARTDRGPGNTIYF
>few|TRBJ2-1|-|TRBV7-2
TGTGCCAGCAGCTTTGACCGAGCCAATGAGCAGTTCTTC
CASSFDRANEQFF
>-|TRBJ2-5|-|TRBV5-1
TGCGCCAGCAGCTTGAGTATCGCTCAAGAGACCCAGTACTTC
CASSLSIAQETQYF
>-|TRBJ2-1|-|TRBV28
TGTGCCAGCAGTTTGCGCGGAGGAACCACTGAGCAGTTCTTC
CASSLRGGTTEQFF
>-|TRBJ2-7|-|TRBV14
TGTGCCAGCAGCCAAGATTGGGTCAGGTCCTACGAGCAGTACTTC
CASSQDWVRSYEQYF
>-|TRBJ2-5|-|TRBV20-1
TGCAGTGCTGACTATCAGGGGTACCAAGAGACCCAGTACTTC
CSADYQGYQETQYF
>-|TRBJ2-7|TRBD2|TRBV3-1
TGTGCCAGCAGCCAATCGGGACTACACCACTTC
CASSQSGLHHF
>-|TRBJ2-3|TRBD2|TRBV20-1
TGCAGTGCCATAGGGGAGGGCCAACGGGATACGCAGTATTTT
CSAIGEGQRDTQYF
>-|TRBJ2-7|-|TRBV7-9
TGTGCCAGCAGCTCCGGGCCCACCGAGCAGTACTTC
CASSSGPTEQYF
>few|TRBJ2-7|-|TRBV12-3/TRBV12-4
TGTGCCAGCAGTTTTTCTCACAGGGACGAGCAGTACTTC
CASSFSHRDEQYF
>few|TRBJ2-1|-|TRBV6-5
TGTGCCAGCAGTTACCAGACGGATTCCAATGAGCAGTTCTTC
CASSYQTDSNEQFF
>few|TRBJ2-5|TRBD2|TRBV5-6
TGTGCCAGCAGTCGAATAGCGGGGGCCAAAAACCAAGAGACCCAGTACTTC
CASSRIAGAKNQETQYF
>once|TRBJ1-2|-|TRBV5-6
TGTGCCAGCAGCTTGGGGGCGTGGTTTGGGACGAACTATGGCTACACCTTC
CASSLGAWFGTNYGYTF
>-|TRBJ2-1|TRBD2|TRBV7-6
TGTGCCAGCAGCTTGCTAGCGGGGAGATCCGATGAGCAGTTCTTC
CASSLLAGRSDEQFF
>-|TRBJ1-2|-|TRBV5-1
TGCGCCAGCAGCCCTGACAGCACTCGTAGAGGATACTATGGCTACACCTTC
CASSPDSTRRGYYGYTF
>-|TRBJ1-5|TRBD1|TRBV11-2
TGTGCCAGCAGCTCGACAGGGGCTGATCAGCCCCAGCATTTT
CASSSTGADQPQHF
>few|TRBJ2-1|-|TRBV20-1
TGCAGTGCCCCCAGGGGGGGAATTTACAATGAGCAGTTCTTC
CSAPRGGIYNEQFF
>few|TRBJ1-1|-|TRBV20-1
TGCAGTGCTAGAGCCCAGGCGGGAAAACACACTGAAGCTTTCTTT
CSARAQAGKHTEAFF
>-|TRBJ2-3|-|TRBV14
TGTGCCAGCAGCTCTCTTATAGGGGCGGGAACGCAGTATTTT
CASSSLIGAGTQYF
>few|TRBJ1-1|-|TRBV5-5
TGTGCCAGCAGCTTGCAGGGTTACGGCACTGAAGCTTTCTTT
CASSLQGYGTEAFF
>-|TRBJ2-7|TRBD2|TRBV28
TGTGCCAGCAGTTTCTGGACTAGCGGGAGGGCGTTGGTCTACGAGCAGTACTTC
CASSFWTSGRALVYEQYF
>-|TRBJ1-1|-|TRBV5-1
TGCGCCAGCAGCTTGGTGGGGGGAAGCACTGAAGCTTTCTTT
CASSLVGGSTEAFF
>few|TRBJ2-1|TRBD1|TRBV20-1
TGCAGTGCTTCCAGCACCGGGACAGGAGCCTACAATGAGCAGTTCTTC
CSASSTGTGAYNEQFF
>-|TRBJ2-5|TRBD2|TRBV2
TGTGCCAGCAGTGATGGGAGCGGGAGAAAGACCCAGTACTTC
CASSDGSGRKTQYF
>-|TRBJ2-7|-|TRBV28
TGTGCCAGCAAGGAGGGGGGGTCGGAGCAGTACTTC
CASKEGGSEQYF
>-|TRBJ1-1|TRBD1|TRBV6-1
TGTGCCAGGTCTAGGACAGGGGTGGACACTGAAGCTTTCTTT
CARSRTGVDTEAFF
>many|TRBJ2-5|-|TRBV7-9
TGTGCCAGCAGCTTAGGCGGAAGGTCGGAGACCCAGTACTTC
CASSLGGRSETQYF
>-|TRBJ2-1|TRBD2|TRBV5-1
TGCGCCAGCAGCAAGACTAGCGGGGGGCGGAATGAGCAGTTCTTC
CASSKTSGGRNEQFF
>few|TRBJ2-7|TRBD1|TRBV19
TGTGCCAGTAGTCCTCGGACAGGACGTACATTC
CASSPRTGRTF
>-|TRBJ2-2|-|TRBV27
TGTGCCAGCAGCCGGGGGGACAGTTTCACCGGGGAGCTGTTTTTT
CASSRGDSFTGELFF
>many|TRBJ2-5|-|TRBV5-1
TGCGCCAGCAGCTCCCAGGGGGGAGAGACCCAGTACTTC
CASSSQGGETQYF